A selection of T cell receptor beta chains follows, all from one sample in a study of T cell responses to AZD1222 COVID-19 vaccine. Using immunoSEQ multiplex PCR, the repertoire was profiled, and TCRdb retains in-frame clones only, with some absent. This sample yields tens of thousands of clones, of which roughly 89% are seen a single time; 2.7% belongs to the top ten. Sequenced here: peripheral blood, sampled 28 days after the second AZD1222 dose. These receptors all stem from an adult who received the AZD1222 COVID-19 vaccine. Both conserved end residues are part of each CDR3. The D gene is left open where the match is weak. The size entry is marked missing in some rows and otherwise reads once, few, many or a size class.

d_call j_call clone_size v_call cdr3_aa cdr3_nt
. TRBJ2-1 . TRBV3-1/TRBV3-2 CASSQDLNRGNEQFF TGTGCCAGCAGCCAAGACCTAAATCGGGGGAATGAGCAGTTCTTC
. TRBJ2-2 . TRBV14 CASSRPMIANTGELFF TGTGCCAGCAGCCGGCCGATGATCGCGAACACCGGGGAGCTGTTTTTT
. TRBJ2-6 . TRBV18 CASSSTGPGANVLTF TGTGCCAGCTCATCGACAGGTCCCGGGGCCAACGTCCTGACTTTC
. TRBJ1-1 once TRBV28 CASSLGRRAVNTEAFF TGTGCCAGCAGTTTGGGCAGGAGAGCGGTGAACACTGAAGCTTTCTTT
TRBD2 TRBJ2-1 . TRBV3-1/TRBV3-2 CASSAPGLGLSEQFF TGTGCCAGCAGCGCCCCGGGACTAGGGTTAAGCGAGCAGTTCTTC
. TRBJ2-5 . TRBV24-1 CATSDPRGGPETQYF TGTGCCACCAGTGACCCTCGAGGGGGGCCAGAGACCCAGTACTTC
. TRBJ1-1 . TRBV28 CASREIGEAFF TGTGCCAGCCGGGAAATTGGGGAAGCTTTCTTT
. TRBJ2-1 . TRBV7-9 CASSFTGFSTDNEQFF TGTGCCAGCAGCTTTACAGGATTCAGTACCGACAATGAGCAGTTCTTC
TRBD1 TRBJ1-4 . TRBV19 CASSTGTGNEKLFF TGTGCCAGTAGTACCGGGACAGGGAATGAAAAACTGTTTTTT
. TRBJ1-5 . TRBV6-5 CATQAGRGNQPQHF TGTGCCACCCAAGCGGGGAGGGGCAATCAGCCCCAGCATTTT
TRBD1 TRBJ1-1 . TRBV7-9 CASSAGQGFKAFF TGTGCCAGCAGCGCAGGACAGGGTTTTAAAGCTTTCTTT
. TRBJ1-1 few TRBV18 CASSPPWAGMNTEAFF TGTGCCAGCTCACCACCGTGGGCAGGTATGAACACTGAAGCTTTCTTT
TRBD1 TRBJ2-2 . TRBV24-1 CATSDFGTGPSAGELFF TGTGCCACCAGTGATTTTGGGACAGGGCCGTCCGCCGGGGAGCTGTTTTTT
. TRBJ2-1 . TRBV11-3 CASSLGGFNEQFF TGTGCCAGCAGCTTAGGGGGTTTCAATGAGCAGTTCTTC
TRBD1 TRBJ2-3 . TRBV5-1 CASSSSGTPRLRGSTDTQYF TGCGCCAGCAGCTCCAGCGGAACCCCGCGGCTCAGGGGGAGCACAGATACGCAGTATTTT
TRBD2 TRBJ2-3 . TRBV2 CASIPTTSGTQYF TGTGCCAGCATCCCCACGACTAGCGGGACGCAGTATTTT
TRBD2 TRBJ2-4 . TRBV5-6 CASSFRNSGSGNIQYF TGTGCCAGCAGCTTCCGTAATAGCGGGAGTGGAAACATTCAGTACTTC
. TRBJ1-5 . TRBV2 CASSELWVGNQPQHF TGTGCCAGCAGTGAATTATGGGTAGGGAATCAGCCCCAGCATTTT
. TRBJ2-7 . TRBV4-2 CASSHPGTDPYEQYF TGTGCCAGCAGCCACCCCGGGACCGATCCCTACGAGCAGTACTTC